This T cell receptor beta chain was sequenced during a study of a mutant IDH1 vaccine in newly diagnosed glioma. Study-wide context: Antecedent treatment encompassed radiotherapy, temozolomide, or their combination; the majority received both.

Study-wide findings and caveats: Patients showed vaccine-induced immune responses at a rate of about 93%.

Time point reported: baseline, week 1 (first vaccination visit). Treatment meaning: pre-vaccination baseline after standard-of-care therapy. Repertoires were generated with immunoSEQ multiplex PCR, while TCRdb's copy carries only in-frame clones and drops some. The sample has 20,000 to 25,000 clones; approximately 90% are singletons. As concerns this clone: Its target is unknown.

The receptor was isolated from a young man with glioma. Source: PBMCs, taken from a glioma patient treated with radiotherapy, temozolomide or both.

The CDR3 DNA follows: TGTGCCAGCAGCCCCCCCGGGATCACGGAGACCCAGTACTTC. Its protein is CASSPPGITETQYF. This chain joins TRBV11-1 and TRBJ2-5, with D possibly TRBD2 on 5 matching bases. CDR1 is SGHAT and CDR2 is FQDESV in the germline V gene (reference sequence). The V and J ends lost 5 bases and 5 bases respectively, with 15 bases between them. This CDR3 is 14 amino acids long.